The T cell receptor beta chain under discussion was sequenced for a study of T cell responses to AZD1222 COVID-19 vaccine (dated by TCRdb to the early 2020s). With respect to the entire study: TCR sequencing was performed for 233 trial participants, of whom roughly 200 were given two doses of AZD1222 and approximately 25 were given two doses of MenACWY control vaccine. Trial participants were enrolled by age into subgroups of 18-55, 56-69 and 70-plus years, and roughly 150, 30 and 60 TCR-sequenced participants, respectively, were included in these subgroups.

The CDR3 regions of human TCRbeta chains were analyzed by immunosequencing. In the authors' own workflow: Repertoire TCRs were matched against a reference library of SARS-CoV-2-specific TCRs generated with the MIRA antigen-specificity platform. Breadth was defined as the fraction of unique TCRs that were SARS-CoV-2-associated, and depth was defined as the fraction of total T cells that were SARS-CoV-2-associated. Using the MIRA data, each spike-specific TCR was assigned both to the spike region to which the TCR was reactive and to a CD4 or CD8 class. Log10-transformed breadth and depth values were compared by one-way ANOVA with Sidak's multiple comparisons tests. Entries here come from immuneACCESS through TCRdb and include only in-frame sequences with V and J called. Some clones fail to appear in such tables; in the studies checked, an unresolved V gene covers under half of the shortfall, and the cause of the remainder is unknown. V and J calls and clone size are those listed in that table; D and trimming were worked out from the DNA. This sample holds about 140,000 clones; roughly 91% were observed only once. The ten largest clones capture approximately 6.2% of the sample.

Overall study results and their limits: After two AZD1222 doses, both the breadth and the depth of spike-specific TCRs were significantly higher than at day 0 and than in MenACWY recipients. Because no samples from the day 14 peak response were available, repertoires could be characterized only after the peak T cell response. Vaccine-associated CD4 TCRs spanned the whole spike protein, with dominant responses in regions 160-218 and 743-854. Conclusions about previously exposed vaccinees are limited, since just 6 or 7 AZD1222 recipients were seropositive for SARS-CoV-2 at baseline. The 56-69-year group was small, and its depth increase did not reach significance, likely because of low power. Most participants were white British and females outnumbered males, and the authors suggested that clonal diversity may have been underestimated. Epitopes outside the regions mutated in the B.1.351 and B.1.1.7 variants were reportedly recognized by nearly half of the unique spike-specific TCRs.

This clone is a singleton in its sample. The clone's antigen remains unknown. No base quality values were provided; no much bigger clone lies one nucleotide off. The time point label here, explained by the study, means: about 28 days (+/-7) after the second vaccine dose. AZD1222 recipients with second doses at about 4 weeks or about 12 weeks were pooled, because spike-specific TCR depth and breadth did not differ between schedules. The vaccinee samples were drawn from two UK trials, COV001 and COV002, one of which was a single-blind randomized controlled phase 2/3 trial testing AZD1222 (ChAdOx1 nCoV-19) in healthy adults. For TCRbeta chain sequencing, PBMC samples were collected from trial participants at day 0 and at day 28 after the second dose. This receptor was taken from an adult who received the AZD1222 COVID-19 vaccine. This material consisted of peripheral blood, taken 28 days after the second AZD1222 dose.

At the DNA level, the sequence is TGTGCCAGCAGTGCTTCGGACAGGGGCCACAAAGCTTTCTTT. Protein translation: CASSASDRGHKAFF. The sequence links TRBV6-2 or TRBV6-3 to TRBJ1-1; TRBD1 lines up with 9 middle nucleotides. The germline V gene supplies CDR1 MNHEY and CDR2 SVGEGT. At the junction V is shortened by 5 bases and J by 9 bases; bases outside the gene matches: 10. Counted from cysteine to phenylalanine, this CDR3 has 14 amino acids. Only the CDR3 region is kept as DNA, spanning 42 bases read in frame from base 1.